These T cell receptor beta chains were read from a single sample in a study of OX40 agonist ivuxolimab in advanced cancers. Data came from immunoSEQ multiplex PCR; TCRdb stores just in-frame clones and leaves some out. The sample records more than 80,000 clones, roughly nine tenths being singletons. The source was CD4+ or CD8+ T cells sorted from blood, collected in a trial of the OX40 agonist ivuxolimab. The receptors stem from an adult with an advanced solid tumor such as melanoma, head and neck, liver or kidney cancer. The CDR3 runs from the conserved cysteine through the conserved F or W. A D gene is named only where the DNA matches it firmly. Clone size is given for some rows only: seen once, a few or many times, or a class if the clone is expanded.

j_call v_call clone_size d_call cdr3_aa cdr3_nt
TRBJ2-1 TRBV4-1 NA NA CASRKGSSGDNEQFF TGCGCCAGCAGAAAAGGCAGTTCGGGGGACAATGAGCAGTTCTTC
TRBJ2-3 TRBV30 NA TRBD1 CACEQGHTDTQYF TGTGCCTGTGAACAGGGGCACACAGATACGCAGTATTTT
TRBJ2-3 TRBV7-8 NA TRBD1 CASRGTVSTDTQYF TGTGCCAGCAGAGGGACAGTCAGCACAGATACGCAGTATTTT
TRBJ2-1 TRBV14 NA NA CASSPLGGAPSNEQFF TGTGCCAGCAGCCCCCTAGGGGGTGCCCCATCCAATGAGCAGTTCTTC
TRBJ1-5 TRBV6-5 NA TRBD1 CASSYRQGADQPQHF TGTGCCAGCAGTTACCGGCAGGGGGCTGATCAGCCCCAGCATTTT
TRBJ1-5 TRBV28 NA TRBD1 CASSLGQGGLVAQHF TGTGCCAGCAGCCTCGGACAGGGAGGGTTAGTGGCCCAGCATTTT
TRBJ1-1 TRBV6-5 NA NA CASSQGRAEAFF TGTGCCAGCAGTCAGGGTAGGGCTGAAGCTTTCTTT
TRBJ2-3 TRBV19 NA NA CASSLASYGADTQYF TGTGCCAGTAGTCTAGCGTCCTATGGGGCAGATACGCAGTATTTT
TRBJ1-5 TRBV6-1 NA NA CASSMGQSGRPQHF TGTGCCAGCAGTATGGGCCAGAGTGGAAGGCCCCAGCATTTT
TRBJ2-5 TRBV5-8 NA TRBD2 CASSLAGLETQYF TGTGCCAGCAGCTTAGCGGGGTTGGAGACCCAGTACTTC
TRBJ1-1 TRBV27 NA NA CASSLLRVGTEAFF TGTGCCAGCAGTTTATTGCGGGTCGGGACTGAAGCTTTCTTT
TRBJ2-3 TRBV7-9 NA TRBD1 CASSSPGQGADTQYF TGTGCCAGCAGTTCTCCGGGACAGGGGGCCGATACGCAGTATTTT
TRBJ1-3 TRBV6-5 NA NA CASSSDRASGNTIYF TGTGCCAGCAGCTCGGACAGAGCTTCTGGAAACACCATATATTTT
TRBJ2-7 TRBV27 once NA CASSLVGAYEQYF TGTGCCAGCAGTTTAGTCGGAGCCTACGAGCAGTACTTC
TRBJ1-5 TRBV7-8 NA TRBD1 CASSFDRGNQPQHF TGTGCCAGCAGTTTCGACAGGGGGAATCAGCCCCAGCATTTT